This T cell receptor (beta chain) was documented in a study of OX40 agonist ivuxolimab in advanced cancers. Study background: Ivuxolimab is an agonistic anti-OX40 (CD134) antibody, and patients were treated with it. Hepatocellular carcinoma, melanoma, renal cell or head and neck cancer affected the dose-escalation patients.

Germline V gene sequence: CDR1 SGHRS, CDR2 YFSETQ. V dropped 4 bases and J dropped 4 bases, with 18 bases sitting between them. The CDR3 is made up of 16 amino acids. The cohort excluded patients with autoimmune disease history or systemic immunosuppression. Blood was sampled at baseline, cycle 4 day 1, and cycle 7 day 1. Sequenced by immunoSEQ multiplex PCR; TCRdb stores in-frame clones only, minus some. Among about 27,000 clones listed, approximately 83% were seen once. The source of this sequence is an adult with an advanced solid tumor such as melanoma, head and neck, liver or kidney cancer. The sequenced sample was CD4+ or CD8+ T cells sorted from blood, obtained in a trial of the OX40 agonist ivuxolimab. This chain joins TRBV5-1 and TRBJ2-1, with no clear D. For the CDR3, the DNA is TGCGCCAGCAGCCTGTCCCGGGTGGCCTCTTACAATGAGCAGTTCTTC. Translation: CASSLSRVASYNEQFF.